The rows below give T cell receptor beta chains drawn from one sample of a study of post-analysis software for immune sequencing data. From the PCR reads, TCRdb called clonotypes with MiXCR, one entry per CDR3 protein. The sample consists of about 200,000 distinct CDR3 sequences, about 30% of them appearing once. Specimen: blood. These receptors all stem from a girl between 2 and 17 years old with multiple sclerosis. CDR3s include the opening cysteine and the closing phenylalanine or tryptophan. A D gene is named only where the DNA matches it firmly. Clone size appears in some rows only: once, few, many, or a class for an expanded clone.

j_call: TRBJ2-7; d_call: NA; clone_size: NA; v_call: TRBV12-3/TRBV12-4; cdr3_nt: TGTGCCAGCAGGGCCGGGGCGAGGGAGCAGTACTTC; cdr3_aa: CASRAGAREQYF
j_call: TRBJ1-4; d_call: TRBD1; clone_size: many; v_call: TRBV6-6; cdr3_nt: TGTGCCAGCAGCCGACAGGGGACGGATTATGAAAAACTGTTTTTT; cdr3_aa: CASSRQGTDYEKLFF
j_call: TRBJ1-4; d_call: NA; clone_size: many; v_call: TRBV29-1; cdr3_nt: TGCAGCGTACAGGCAACTAATGAAAAACTGTTTTTT; cdr3_aa: CSVQATNEKLFF
j_call: TRBJ1-1; d_call: NA; clone_size: few; v_call: TRBV7-9; cdr3_nt: TGTGCCAGCAGCCGTCCAAACACTGAAGCTTTCTTT; cdr3_aa: CASSRPNTEAFF
j_call: TRBJ2-5; d_call: NA; clone_size: many; v_call: TRBV2; cdr3_nt: TGTGCCAGCGGGCGGGAAACAGAGACCCAGTACTTC; cdr3_aa: CASGRETETQYF
j_call: TRBJ2-1; d_call: NA; clone_size: NA; v_call: TRBV30; cdr3_nt: TGTGCCTGGGGGACTGTCTACAATGAGCAGTTCTTC; cdr3_aa: CAWGTVYNEQFF
j_call: TRBJ2-7; d_call: NA; clone_size: many; v_call: TRBV4-1; cdr3_nt: TGCGCCAGCAGTTTCAGACCGGCCAGGCAGGGATACGAGCAGTACTTC; cdr3_aa: CASSFRPARQGYEQYF
j_call: TRBJ2-5; d_call: TRBD1; clone_size: NA; v_call: TRBV7-2; cdr3_nt: TGTGCCAGCAGCCCCCTGCCGGGACAGGGGCTGAAAAATGAGCAGTACTTC; cdr3_aa: CASSPLPGQGLKNEQYF
j_call: TRBJ1-5; d_call: NA; clone_size: few; v_call: TRBV20-1; cdr3_nt: TGCAGTGCTAAGGGGGAGTTAAGCAATCAGCCCCAGCATTTT; cdr3_aa: CSAKGELSNQPQHF
j_call: TRBJ1-1; d_call: TRBD1; clone_size: many; v_call: TRBV4-1; cdr3_nt: TGCGCCAGCGGGGACAGTGAAGCTTTCTTT; cdr3_aa: CASGDSEAFF
j_call: TRBJ2-7; d_call: NA; clone_size: many; v_call: TRBV24-1; cdr3_nt: TGTGCCACCAGCTCGGGACACCGCTACGAGCAGTACTTC; cdr3_aa: CATSSGHRYEQYF
j_call: TRBJ2-7; d_call: NA; clone_size: NA; v_call: TRBV5-1; cdr3_nt: TGCGCCAGCAGCTTCGTCCTAAACTACGAGCAGTACTTC; cdr3_aa: CASSFVLNYEQYF
j_call: TRBJ2-3; d_call: TRBD2; clone_size: NA; v_call: TRBV5-1; cdr3_nt: TGCGCCAGCAGCTTCCCTAGCGGGGGGGACACAGATACGCAGTATTTT; cdr3_aa: CASSFPSGGDTDTQYF